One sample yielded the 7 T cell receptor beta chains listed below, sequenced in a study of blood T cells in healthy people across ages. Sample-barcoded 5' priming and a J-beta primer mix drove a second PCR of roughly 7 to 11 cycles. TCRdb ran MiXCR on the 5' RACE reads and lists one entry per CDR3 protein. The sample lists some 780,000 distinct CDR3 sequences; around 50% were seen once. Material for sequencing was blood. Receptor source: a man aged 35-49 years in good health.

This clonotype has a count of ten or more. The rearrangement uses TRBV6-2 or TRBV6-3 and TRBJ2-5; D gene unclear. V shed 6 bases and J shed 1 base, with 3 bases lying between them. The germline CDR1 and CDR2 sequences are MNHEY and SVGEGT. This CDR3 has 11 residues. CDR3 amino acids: CASRLQETQYF. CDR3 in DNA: TGTGCCAGCAGGCTCCAAGAGACCCAGTACTTC.

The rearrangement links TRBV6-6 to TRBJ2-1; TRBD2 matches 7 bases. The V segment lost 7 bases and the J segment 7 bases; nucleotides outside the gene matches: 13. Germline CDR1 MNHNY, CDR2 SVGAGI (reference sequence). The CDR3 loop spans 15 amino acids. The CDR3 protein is CASISLAPGGNEQFF. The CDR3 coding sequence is TGTGCCAGCATCTCACTAGCGCCCGGGGGGAATGAGCAGTTCTTC.

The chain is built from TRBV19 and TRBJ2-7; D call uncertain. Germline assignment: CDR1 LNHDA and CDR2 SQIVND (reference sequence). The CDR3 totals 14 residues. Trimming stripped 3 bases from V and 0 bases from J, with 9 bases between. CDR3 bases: TGTGCCAGTAGTATGCAGGCGGACTCCTACGAGCAGTACTTC. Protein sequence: CASSMQADSYEQYF.

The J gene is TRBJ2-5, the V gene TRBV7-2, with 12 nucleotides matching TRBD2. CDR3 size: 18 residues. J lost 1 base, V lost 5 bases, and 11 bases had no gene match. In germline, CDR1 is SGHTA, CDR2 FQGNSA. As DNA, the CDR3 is TGTGCCAGCAGCCCGGGAGCTCTAGCGGGGGGGCTCCAAGAGACCCAGTACTTC. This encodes CASSPGALAGGLQETQYF.

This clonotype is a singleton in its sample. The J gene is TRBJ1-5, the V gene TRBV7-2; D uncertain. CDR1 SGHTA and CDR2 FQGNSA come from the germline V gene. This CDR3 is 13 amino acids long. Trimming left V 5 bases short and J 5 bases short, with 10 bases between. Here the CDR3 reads CASSAQSDQPQHF. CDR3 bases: TGTGCCAGCAGCGCCCAATCGGATCAGCCCCAGCATTTT.

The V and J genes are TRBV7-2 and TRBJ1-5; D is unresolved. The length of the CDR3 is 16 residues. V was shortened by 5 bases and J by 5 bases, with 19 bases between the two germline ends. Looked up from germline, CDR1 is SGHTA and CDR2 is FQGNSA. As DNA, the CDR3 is TGTGCCAGCAGCCGAGAGCCAGGTACGAACTATCAGCCCCAGCATTTT. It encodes CASSREPGTNYQPQHF.

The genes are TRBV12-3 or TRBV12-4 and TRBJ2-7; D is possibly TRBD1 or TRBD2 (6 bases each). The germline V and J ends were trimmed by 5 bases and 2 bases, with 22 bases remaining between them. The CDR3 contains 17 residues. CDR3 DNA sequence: TGTGCCAGCAGTCAACTGTTTGAGGAGGGGGATCCCTACGAGCAGTACTTC. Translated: CASSQLFEEGDPYEQYF.